This entry concerns a single T cell receptor beta chain. The data were obtained in a study of blood T cell repertoires in COVID-19. Original processing methods: Nucleated cell counts were estimated from reference gene primer amplification. Assay used: immunoSEQ multiplex PCR; TCRdb lists only in-frame clones, some missing. For V, J and clone size, that table is used; D and trimming come from the DNA. The sample contains 150,000 to 200,000 clones, 65% to 90% of which appear only once. The sequence derives from a man aged 45 to 65 with active or convalescent COVID-19. The sequencing input was peripheral blood.

CDR3 region: CASSSQGVGNQPQHF. The CDR3 nucleotides read TGTGCCAGCAGCTCCCAGGGGGTGGGCAATCAGCCCCAGCATTTT. V gene TRBV7-2 combines with J gene TRBJ1-5, with 7 bases aligning to TRBD1. CDR1 and CDR2 from the germline V gene are SGHTA and FQGNSA. The CDR3 has 15 residues. J lost 2 bases, V lost 4 bases, and 5 bases had no gene match.